A selection of T cell receptor beta chains follows, all from one sample in a study of blood T cells in healthy people across ages. TCRdb re-called the 5' RACE reads with MiXCR, one entry per CDR3 protein. The table has about 1.5 million distinct CDR3 sequences, roughly 43% seen once. The sample consisted of blood. These receptor sequences come from a woman aged 18 to 35 in good health. Each CDR3 is given without its conserved first and last residue.

V	J	CDR3
TRBV24-1	TRBJ2-4	ATSDSGTGRIQY
TRBV12-3/TRBV12-4	TRBJ2-1	ASIVSRYSYNEQF
TRBV2	TRBJ2-1	ASSERMWGVSYNEQF
TRBV28	TRBJ2-7	ATSGGLATYEQY
TRBV9	TRBJ2-3	ASSVETQTSGGALQY
TRBV7-2	TRBJ2-1	ASSVNLGGNEQF
TRBV7-6	TRBJ2-3	ASSQNPLTRVTQY
TRBV20-1	TRBJ1-2	RALSGKGHRSYGYT
TRBV10-3	TRBJ2-7	AISESSSYEQY
TRBV28	TRBJ2-1	ASSFQGIGF
TRBV29-1	TRBJ2-5	SARLRQPKETQY
TRBV27	TRBJ2-1	ASTGLPGTNKQF
TRBV4-2	TRBJ2-5	ASSQQRRGQETQY
TRBV2	TRBJ1-1	ASRHRLGQGRMNTEAF
TRBV10-3	TRBJ2-5	AISDRSRETQY
TRBV18	TRBJ2-7	ARSNRDNGNYEQY